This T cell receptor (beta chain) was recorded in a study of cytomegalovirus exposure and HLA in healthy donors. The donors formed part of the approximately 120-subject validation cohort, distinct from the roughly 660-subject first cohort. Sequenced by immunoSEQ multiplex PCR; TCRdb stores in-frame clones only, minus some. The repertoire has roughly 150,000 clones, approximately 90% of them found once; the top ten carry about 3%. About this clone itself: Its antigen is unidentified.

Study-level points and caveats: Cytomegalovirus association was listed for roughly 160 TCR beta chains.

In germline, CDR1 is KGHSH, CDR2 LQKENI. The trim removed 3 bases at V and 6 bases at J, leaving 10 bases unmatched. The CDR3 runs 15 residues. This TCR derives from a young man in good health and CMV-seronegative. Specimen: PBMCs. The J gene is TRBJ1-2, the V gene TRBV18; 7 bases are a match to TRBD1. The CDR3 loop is CASSPPPDRLDGYTF. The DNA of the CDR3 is TGTGCCAGCTCACCCCCCCCGGACAGGTTAGATGGCTACACCTTC.